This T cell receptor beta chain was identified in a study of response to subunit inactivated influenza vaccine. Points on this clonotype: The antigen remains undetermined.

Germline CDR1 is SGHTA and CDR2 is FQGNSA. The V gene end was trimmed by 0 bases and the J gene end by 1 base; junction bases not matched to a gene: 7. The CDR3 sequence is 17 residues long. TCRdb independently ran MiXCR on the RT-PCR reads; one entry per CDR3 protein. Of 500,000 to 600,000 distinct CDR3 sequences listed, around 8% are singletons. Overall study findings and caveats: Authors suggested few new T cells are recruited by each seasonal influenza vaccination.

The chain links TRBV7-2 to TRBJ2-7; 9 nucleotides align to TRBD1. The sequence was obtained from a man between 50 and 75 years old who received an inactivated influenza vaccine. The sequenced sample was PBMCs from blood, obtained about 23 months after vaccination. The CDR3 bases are TGTGCCAGCAGCTTAGCCCAGCCCGGGACAGGGTCCTACGAGCAGTACTTC. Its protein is CASSLAQPGTGSYEQYF.